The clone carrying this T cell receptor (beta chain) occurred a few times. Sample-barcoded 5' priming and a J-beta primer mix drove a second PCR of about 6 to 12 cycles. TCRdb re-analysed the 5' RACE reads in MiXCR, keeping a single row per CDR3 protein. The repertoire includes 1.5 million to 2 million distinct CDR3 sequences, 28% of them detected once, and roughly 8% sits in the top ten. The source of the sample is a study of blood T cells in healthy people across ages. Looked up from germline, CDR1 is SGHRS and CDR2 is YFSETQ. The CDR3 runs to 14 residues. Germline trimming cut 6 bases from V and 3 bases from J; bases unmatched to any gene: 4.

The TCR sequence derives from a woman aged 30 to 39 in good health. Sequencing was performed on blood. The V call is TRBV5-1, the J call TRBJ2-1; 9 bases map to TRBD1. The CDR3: CASTTGGGYNEQFF. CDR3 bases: TGCGCCAGCACCACAGGGGGCGGCTACAATGAGCAGTTCTTC.